This T cell receptor beta chain was observed in a study of tumor-infiltrating lymphocytes in primary liver carcinoma. Background on the study: Sample yields of productive TCRbeta reads, ranging from roughly 3.5 to 7.13 million, were similar across tissue types.

The investigators made TCR beta cDNA from roughly 0.55 ug total RNA, using a constant-region primer. TCR beta libraries came from three nested multiplex PCR rounds using slightly modified ARM-PCR. The two initial PCR rounds, approximately 10 cycles each, used TRBV1-TRBV30 forward and C-beta reverse primers. TCRdb reprocessed the multiplex PCR reads via MiXCR and lists one record per CDR3 protein. The data hold roughly 120,000 distinct CDR3 sequences, with approximately 68% observed a single time. Notes on this clonotype: What it binds is not known. A much larger clone lies one base from this, so it may be a read error.

From 20-30 mg of unsorted bulk tissue, DNA and RNA were co-extracted together. Patients diagnosed with primary liver carcinoma received treatment through surgical resection. This CDR3 contains 14 residues. Trimming removed 4 bases at V and 2 bases at J, with 11 bases between. The germline gives CDR1 SEHNR, CDR2 FQNEAQ (reference sequence). Study-wide results and limits: Tumor-adjacent and tumor-blood pairs showed less overlap than tumor region pairs.

This sequence joins TRBV7-9 and TRBJ2-5; D could derive from TRBD1 or TRBD2 (5 bases each). Sequencing was performed on tumor-adjacent normal liver tissue. This clonotype was sampled from a woman aged 60-70 years with primary liver carcinoma and hepatitis B virus infection. The CDR3: CASSSGAQQETQYF. The CDR3 DNA follows: TGTGCCAGCAGCTCCGGGGCTCAACAAGAGACCCAGTACTTC.